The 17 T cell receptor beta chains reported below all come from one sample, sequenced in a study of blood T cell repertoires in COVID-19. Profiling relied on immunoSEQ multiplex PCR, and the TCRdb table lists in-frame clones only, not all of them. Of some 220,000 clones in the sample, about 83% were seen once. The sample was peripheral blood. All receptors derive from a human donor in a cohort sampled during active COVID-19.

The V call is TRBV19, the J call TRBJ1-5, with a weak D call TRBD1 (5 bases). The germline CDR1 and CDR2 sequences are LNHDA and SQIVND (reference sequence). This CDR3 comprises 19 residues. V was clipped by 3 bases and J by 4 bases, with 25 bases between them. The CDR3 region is CASSIGVLPRQGWNQPQHF. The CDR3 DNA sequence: TGTGCCAGTAGTATTGGAGTTTTACCCCGGCAGGGATGGAATCAGCCCCAGCATTTT.

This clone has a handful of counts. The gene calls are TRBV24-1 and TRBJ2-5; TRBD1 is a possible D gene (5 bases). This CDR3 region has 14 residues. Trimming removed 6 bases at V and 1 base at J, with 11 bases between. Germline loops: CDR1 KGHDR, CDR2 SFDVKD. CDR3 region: CATSPTDTQETQYF. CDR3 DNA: TGTGCCACCAGTCCGACAGATACCCAAGAGACCCAGTACTTC.

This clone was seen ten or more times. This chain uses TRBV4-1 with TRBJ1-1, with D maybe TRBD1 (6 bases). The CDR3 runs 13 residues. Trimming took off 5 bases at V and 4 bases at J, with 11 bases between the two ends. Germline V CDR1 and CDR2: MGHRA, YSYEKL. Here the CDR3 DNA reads TGCGCCAGCAGCTATACAGGGAGCACTGAAGCTTTCTTT. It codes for CASSYTGSTEAFF.

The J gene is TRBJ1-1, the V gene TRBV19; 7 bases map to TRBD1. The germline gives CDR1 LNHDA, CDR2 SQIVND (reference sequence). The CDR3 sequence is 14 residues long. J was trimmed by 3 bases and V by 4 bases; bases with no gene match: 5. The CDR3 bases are TGTGCCAGTAGTACCTACAGGGGATACACTGAAGCTTTCTTT. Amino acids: CASSTYRGYTEAFF.

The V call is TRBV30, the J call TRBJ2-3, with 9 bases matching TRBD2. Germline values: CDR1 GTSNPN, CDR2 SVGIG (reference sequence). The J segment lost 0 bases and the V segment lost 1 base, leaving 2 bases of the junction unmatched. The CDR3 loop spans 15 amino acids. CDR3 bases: TGTGCCTGGAGTGCAAGCGGGGGGAGCACAGATACGCAGTATTTT. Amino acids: CAWSASGGSTDTQYF.

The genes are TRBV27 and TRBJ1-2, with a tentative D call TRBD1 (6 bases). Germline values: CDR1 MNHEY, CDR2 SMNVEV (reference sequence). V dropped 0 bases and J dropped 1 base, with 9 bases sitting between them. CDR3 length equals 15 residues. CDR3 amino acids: CASSLSRGINYGYTF. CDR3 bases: TGTGCCAGCAGTTTATCGAGGGGGATTAACTATGGCTACACCTTC.

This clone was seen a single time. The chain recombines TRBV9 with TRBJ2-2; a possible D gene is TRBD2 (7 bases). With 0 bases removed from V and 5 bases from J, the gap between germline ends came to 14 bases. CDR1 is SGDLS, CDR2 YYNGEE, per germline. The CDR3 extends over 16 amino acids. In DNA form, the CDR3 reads TGTGCCAGCAGCGTAGGGGGGGGGCGGTCGACCGGGGAGCTGTTTTTT. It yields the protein CASSVGGGRSTGELFF.

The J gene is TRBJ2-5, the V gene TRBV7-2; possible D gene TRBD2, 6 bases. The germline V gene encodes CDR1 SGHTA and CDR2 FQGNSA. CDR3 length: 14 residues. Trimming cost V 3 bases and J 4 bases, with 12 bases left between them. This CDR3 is CASSFVGRSETQYF. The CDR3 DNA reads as TGTGCCAGCAGCTTCGTAGGGAGGTCAGAGACCCAGTACTTC.

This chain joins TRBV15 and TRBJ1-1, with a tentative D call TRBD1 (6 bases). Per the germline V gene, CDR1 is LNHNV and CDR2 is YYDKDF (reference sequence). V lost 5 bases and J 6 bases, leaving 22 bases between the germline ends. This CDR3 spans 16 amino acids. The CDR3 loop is CATSPRTAERNSEAFF. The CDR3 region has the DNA TGTGCCACCAGCCCCCGGACAGCTGAAAGAAACTCTGAAGCTTTCTTT.

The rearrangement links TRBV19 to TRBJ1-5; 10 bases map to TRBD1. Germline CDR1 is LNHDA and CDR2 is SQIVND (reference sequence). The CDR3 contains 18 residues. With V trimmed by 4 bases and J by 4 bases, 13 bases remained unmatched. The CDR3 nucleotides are TGTGCCAGTAGTACCCGTAATGTTGGGACAGGGGATAATCAGCCCCAGCATTTT. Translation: CASSTRNVGTGDNQPQHF.

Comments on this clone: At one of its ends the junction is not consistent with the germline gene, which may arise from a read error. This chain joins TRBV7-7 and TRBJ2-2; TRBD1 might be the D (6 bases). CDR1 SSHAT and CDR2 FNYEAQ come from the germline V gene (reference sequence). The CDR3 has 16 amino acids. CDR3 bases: TGTGCTAGCAGCATACAACAGGGCCCTAACACCGGGGAGCTGTTTTTT. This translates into CASSIQQGPNTGELFF.

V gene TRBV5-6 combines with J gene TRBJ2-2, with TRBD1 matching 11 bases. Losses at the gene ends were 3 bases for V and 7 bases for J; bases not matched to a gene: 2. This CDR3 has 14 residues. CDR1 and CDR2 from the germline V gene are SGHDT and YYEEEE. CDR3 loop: CASSWTGGGGELFF. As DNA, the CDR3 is TGTGCCAGCAGCTGGACAGGGGGCGGCGGGGAGCTGTTTTTT.

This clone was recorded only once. CDR3 coding DNA: TGTGCCAGCAGCTTGGGCGGGGGGTCACAAGAGACCCAGTACTTC. It yields the protein CASSLGGGSQETQYF. The V call is TRBV5-4, the J call TRBJ2-5; the match to TRBD2 covers 8 bases. CDR3 length: 15 amino acids. Germline V CDR1 and CDR2: SGHNT, YYREEE (reference sequence). Trimming cost V 0 bases and J 2 bases; bases outside gene matches: 3.

The CDR3 DNA is TGTGCCAGCAGTGAACAGGGTGGGCAGAATGAAAAACTGTTTTTT. This sequence encodes CASSEQGGQNEKLFF. This chain connects TRBV6-4 to TRBJ1-4; TRBD1 might be the D (6 bases). There are 15 residues in the CDR3. Trimming stripped 3 bases from V and 5 bases from J, with 13 bases between. Germline V gene lookup returns CDR1 MRHNA and CDR2 SNTAGT.

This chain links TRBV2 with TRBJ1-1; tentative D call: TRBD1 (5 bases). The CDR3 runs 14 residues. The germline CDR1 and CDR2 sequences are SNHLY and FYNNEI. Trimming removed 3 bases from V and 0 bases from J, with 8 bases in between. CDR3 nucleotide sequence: TGTGCCAGCAGTGAGAGGGACTTGAACACTGAAGCTTTCTTT. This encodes CASSERDLNTEAFF.

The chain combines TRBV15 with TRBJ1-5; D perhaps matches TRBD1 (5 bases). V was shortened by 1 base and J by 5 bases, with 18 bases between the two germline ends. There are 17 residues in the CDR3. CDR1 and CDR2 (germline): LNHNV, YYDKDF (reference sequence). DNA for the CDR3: TGTGCCACCAGCAGAGGGTCCAGCGGGGGGTTCCATCAGCCCCAGCATTTT. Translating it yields CATSRGSSGGFHQPQHF.

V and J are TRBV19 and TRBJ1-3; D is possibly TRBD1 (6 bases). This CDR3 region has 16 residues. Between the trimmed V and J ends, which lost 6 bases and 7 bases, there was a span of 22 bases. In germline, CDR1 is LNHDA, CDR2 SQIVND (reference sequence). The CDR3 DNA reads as TGTGCCAGTAGAAAGAGGGGCTCAGGGGACCTCAACACCATATATTTT. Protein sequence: CASRKRGSGDLNTIYF.